This TCR beta chain emerged from a study of T-cell memory formation after mild COVID-19. Findings and limits, study-wide: Most CD4+ clones that shrank were in CM and EM, while CD8+ ones turned up in EMRA. Whereas later expanders leaned CD4+, clones contracting day 15 to 85 showed a balanced CD4/CD8 makeup. Pre-infection memory showed some responding clones, and this suggested that cross-reactive memory joined.

This clonotype was found a few times. Its antigen remains unknown. CDR1 and CDR2 from the germline V gene are WSHSY and SAAADI. The CDR3 sequence is 12 residues long. Between the trimmed V and J ends, which lost 0 bases and 8 bases, there was a span of 5 bases. A single record per CDR3 protein comes from TCRdb applying MiXCR to the 5' RACE reads. The repertoire includes 260,000 or so distinct CDR3 sequences, over 15% of them detected once, and around a fifth sits in the top ten. The rearrangement uses TRBV10-2 and TRBJ2-1; D unclear. The source material was PBMCs or a T cell subset sorted from them (not recorded which). The TCR comes from a man between 18 and 35 years old who had mild COVID-19 (a few samples of this study predate the infection). Cell type and time point are not known. For the CDR3, the DNA is TGCGCCAGCAGTGAGTCCCCCCATGAGCAGTTCTTC. Translation: CASSESPHEQFF.